This T cell receptor beta chain is from a study of blood T cell repertoires in COVID-19. About the research overall: Samples taken during acute and convalescent COVID-19 were collected in the United States, Italy and Spain.

Deletions cut 2 bases from V and 2 bases from J, with 11 bases between. In germline, CDR1 is SGHTA, CDR2 FQGTGA. The CDR3 runs 15 residues. This clone was observed once. Sequencing used immunoSEQ multiplex PCR; TCRdb keeps in-frame clones, though not all of them. The table includes about 150,000 clones, 80% to 90% detected once. The rearrangement uses TRBV7-3 and TRBJ2-3; D is unclear. This clonotype was obtained from a woman aged 40 to 50 with acute or convalescent COVID-19. Material: peripheral blood. The CDR3 is CASSLSRANTDTQYF. CDR3 nucleotides: TGTGCCAGCAGCTTATCCCGAGCGAACACAGATACGCAGTATTTT.